The clone carrying this T cell receptor beta chain was observed once. Its specificity is unknown. Primers included in the PCR were 60 Vbeta and 13 Jbeta primers. Only in-frame clones appear in the TCRdb table, and some are missing; sequencing was by immunoSEQ multiplex PCR. The sample carries 120,000 or so clones, roughly 70% recorded once. This record comes from a study of cytomegalovirus exposure and HLA in healthy donors. Study at large: Sequencing of 180 million or so T cells in an earlier analysis found approximately 120 million unique TCR beta sequences. General study points: The authors confirmed in vitro that a few CMV-associated chains were specific for CMV antigens. Earlier analysis looked at TCR beta V segments, and most were productive about 90% or about 30% of the time.

Germline V gene data show CDR1 as SGHRS and CDR2 as YFSETQ. V was clipped by 4 bases and J by 7 bases; unmatched bases: 9. The CDR3 has 17 residues. The sequencing sample was made of PBMCs. This TCR was recovered from a middle-aged woman in good health and CMV-seropositive. The chain is built from TRBV5-1 and TRBJ2-4, with 15 nucleotides matching TRBD2. DNA of the CDR3: TGCGCCAGCAGCCAATCCTTTGGGACTAGCGGGGGGAACATTCAGTACTTC. It encodes CASSQSFGTSGGNIQYF.